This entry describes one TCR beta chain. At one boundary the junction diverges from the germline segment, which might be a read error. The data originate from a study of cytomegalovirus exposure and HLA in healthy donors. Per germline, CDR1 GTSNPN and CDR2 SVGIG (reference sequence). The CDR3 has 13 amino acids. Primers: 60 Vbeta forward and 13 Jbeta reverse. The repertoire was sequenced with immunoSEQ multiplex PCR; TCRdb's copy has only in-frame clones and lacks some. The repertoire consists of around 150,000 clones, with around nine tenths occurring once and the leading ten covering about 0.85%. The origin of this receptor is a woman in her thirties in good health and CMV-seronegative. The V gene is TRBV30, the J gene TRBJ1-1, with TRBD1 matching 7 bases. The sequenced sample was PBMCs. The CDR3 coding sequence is TGTGCCGGGAGACAGGGAGGGGACACTGAAGCTTTCTTT. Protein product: CAGRQGGDTEAFF.